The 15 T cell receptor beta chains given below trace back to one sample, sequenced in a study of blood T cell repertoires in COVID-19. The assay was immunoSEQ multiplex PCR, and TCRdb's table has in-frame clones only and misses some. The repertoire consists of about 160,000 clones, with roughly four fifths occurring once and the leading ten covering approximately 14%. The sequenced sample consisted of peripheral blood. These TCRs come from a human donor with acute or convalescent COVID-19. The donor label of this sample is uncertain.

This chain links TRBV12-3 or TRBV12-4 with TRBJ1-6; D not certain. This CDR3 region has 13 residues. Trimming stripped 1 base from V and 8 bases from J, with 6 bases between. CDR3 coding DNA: TGTGCCAGCAGTTTAGGGGAGGATTCACCCCTCCACTTT. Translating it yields CASSLGEDSPLHF.

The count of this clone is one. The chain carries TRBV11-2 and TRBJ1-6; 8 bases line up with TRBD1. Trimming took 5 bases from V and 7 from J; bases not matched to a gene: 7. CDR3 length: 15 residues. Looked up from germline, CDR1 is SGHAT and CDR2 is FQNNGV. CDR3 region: CASSARQGTNSPLHF. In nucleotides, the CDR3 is TGTGCCAGCAGCGCCCGACAGGGGACCAATTCACCCCTCCACTTT.

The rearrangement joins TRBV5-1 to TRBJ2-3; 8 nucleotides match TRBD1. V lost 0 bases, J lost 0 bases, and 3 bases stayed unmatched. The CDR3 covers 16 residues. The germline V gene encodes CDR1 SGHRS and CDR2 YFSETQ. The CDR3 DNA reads TGCGCCAGCAGCTTGGTGACAGGGGATAGCACAGATACGCAGTATTTT. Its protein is CASSLVTGDSTDTQYF.

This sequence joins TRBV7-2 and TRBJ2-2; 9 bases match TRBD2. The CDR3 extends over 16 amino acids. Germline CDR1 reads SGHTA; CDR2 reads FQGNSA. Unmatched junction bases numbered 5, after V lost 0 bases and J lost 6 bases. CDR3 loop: CASSLAVASGAGELFF. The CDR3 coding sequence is TGTGCCAGCAGCTTAGCGGTAGCTAGCGGGGCCGGGGAGCTGTTTTTT.

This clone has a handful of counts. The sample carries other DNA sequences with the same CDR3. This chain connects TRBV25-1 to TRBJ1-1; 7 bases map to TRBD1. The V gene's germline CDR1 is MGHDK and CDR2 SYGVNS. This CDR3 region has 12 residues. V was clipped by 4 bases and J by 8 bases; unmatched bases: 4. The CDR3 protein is CASSAGTAEAFF. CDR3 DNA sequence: TGTGCCAGCAGTGCCGGGACAGCCGAAGCTTTCTTT.

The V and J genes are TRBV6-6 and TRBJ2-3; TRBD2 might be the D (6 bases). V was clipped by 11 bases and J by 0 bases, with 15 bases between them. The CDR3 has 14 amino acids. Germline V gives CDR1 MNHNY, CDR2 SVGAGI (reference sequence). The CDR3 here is CAGGKSLSTDTQYF. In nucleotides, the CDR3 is TGTGCCGGCGGGAAGTCCCTCAGCACAGATACGCAGTATTTT.

Written as DNA, the CDR3 is TGTGCCAGCAGCTTAGGGGGACTAGCGGGGGACCCCTACGAGCAGTACTTC. Encoded protein: CASSLGGLAGDPYEQYF. The rearrangement links TRBV7-2 to TRBJ2-7, with 14 bases that match TRBD2. V lost 1 base and J lost 2; bases outside the gene matches: 4. Germline V lookup: CDR1 SGHTA, CDR2 FQGNSA. The CDR3 sequence is 17 residues long.

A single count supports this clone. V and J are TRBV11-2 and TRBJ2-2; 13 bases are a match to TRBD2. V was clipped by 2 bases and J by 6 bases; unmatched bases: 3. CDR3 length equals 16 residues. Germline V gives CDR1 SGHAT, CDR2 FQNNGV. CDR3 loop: CASSLTSGGAPGELFF. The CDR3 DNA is TGTGCCAGCAGCTTAACTAGCGGGGGGGCCCCCGGGGAGCTGTTTTTT.

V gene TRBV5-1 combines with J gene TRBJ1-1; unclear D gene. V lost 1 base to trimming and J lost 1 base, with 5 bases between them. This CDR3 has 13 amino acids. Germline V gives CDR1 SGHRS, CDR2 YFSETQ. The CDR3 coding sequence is TGCGCCAGCAGCTTGACAGCGAACACTGAAGCTTTCTTT. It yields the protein CASSLTANTEAFF.

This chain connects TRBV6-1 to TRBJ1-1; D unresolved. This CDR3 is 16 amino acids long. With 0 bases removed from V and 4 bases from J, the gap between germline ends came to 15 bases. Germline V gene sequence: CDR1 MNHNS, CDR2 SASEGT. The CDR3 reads CASSEARAALGTEAFF. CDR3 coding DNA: TGTGCCAGCAGTGAAGCGAGGGCAGCTCTGGGCACTGAAGCTTTCTTT.

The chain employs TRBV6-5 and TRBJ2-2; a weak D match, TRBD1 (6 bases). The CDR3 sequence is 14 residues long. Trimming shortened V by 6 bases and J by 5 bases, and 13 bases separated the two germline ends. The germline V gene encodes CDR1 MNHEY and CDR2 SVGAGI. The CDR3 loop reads CASSVNRVTGELFF. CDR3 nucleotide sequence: TGTGCCAGCAGCGTAAACAGGGTGACCGGGGAGCTGTTTTTT.

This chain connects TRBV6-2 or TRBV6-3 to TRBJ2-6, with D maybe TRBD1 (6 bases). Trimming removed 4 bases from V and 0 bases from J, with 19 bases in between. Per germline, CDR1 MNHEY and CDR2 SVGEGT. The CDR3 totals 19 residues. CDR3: CASSFPMTGSSSGANVLTF. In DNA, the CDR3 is TGTGCCAGCAGTTTTCCGATGACAGGTTCCAGCTCTGGGGCCAACGTCCTGACTTTC.

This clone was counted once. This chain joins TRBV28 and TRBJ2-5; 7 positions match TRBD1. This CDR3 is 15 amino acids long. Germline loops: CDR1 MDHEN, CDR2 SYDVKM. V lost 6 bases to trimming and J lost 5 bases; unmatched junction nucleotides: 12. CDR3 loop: CASSRADRDIETQYF. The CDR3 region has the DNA TGTGCCAGCAGCCGAGCCGACAGGGATATCGAGACCCAGTACTTC.

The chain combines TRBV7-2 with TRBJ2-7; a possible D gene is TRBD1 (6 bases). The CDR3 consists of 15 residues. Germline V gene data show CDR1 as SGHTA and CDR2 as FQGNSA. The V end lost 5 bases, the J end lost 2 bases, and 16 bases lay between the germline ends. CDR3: CASSAGALFAYEQYF. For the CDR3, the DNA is TGTGCCAGCAGCGCAGGGGCCCTATTCGCCTACGAGCAGTACTTC.

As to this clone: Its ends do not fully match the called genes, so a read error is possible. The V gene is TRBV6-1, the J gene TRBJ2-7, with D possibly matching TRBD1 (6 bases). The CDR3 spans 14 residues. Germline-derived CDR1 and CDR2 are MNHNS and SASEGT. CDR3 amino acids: CASREAGVSYEQYF. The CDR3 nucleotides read TGTGCCAGCAGGGAAGCAGGGGTTTCCTACGAGCAGTACTTC.